This T cell receptor beta chain was captured in a study of T cells after yellow fever vaccination. The wider study: Any fraction with a low cell number was prepared using SMART-Seq v4 Ultra Low Input.

General study results and limits: Clones that expanded after primary vaccination mostly reappeared after the booster (just over 95% CD4, 70% to 90% CD8).

The CDR3 has 14 amino acids. Germline assignment: CDR1 MNHNS and CDR2 SASEGT. V lost 8 bases to trimming and J lost 4 bases, with 15 bases between them. From the 5' RACE reads, TCRdb called clonotypes with MiXCR, one entry per CDR3 protein. Seen here are hundreds of thousands of distinct CDR3 sequences, around 5.2% observed once, and the top ten hold approximately 3.5%. This clonotype was counted between two and nine times. Its target is not known. Sample: CD4+ T cells sorted from PBMCs, taken on the day of the yellow fever booster vaccination. This receptor was identified in a man aged 18 to 29 who received the YFV17D yellow fever vaccine. The chain links TRBV6-1 to TRBJ1-5; possible D gene TRBD1, 6 bases. CDR3 residues: CASWLGQLNQPQHF. The DNA of the CDR3 is TGTGCCAGCTGGTTAGGACAGTTGAATCAGCCCCAGCATTTT.